Reported below is one T cell receptor (beta chain). As yet, its antigen is unknown. These data belong to a study of post-analysis software for immune sequencing data. Broader study findings: By F measure, samples from a shared preparation batch strongly co-clustered.

The TCR beta cDNA libraries carried unique molecular identifiers. With roughly 1 to 11 million T cells as the source, about half a million cDNA molecules resulted. TCRdb re-analysed the PCR reads in MiXCR, keeping a single row per CDR3 protein. The repertoire holds 750,000 to 950,000 distinct CDR3 sequences, with roughly 50% as singletons. Input material: blood. This clonotype was sampled from a girl aged 5 to 17 with multiple sclerosis.

This CDR3 reads CASSLNGGGGETQYF. The CDR3 nucleotides are TGTGCCAGCAGTCTGAATGGGGGGGGAGGAGAGACCCAGTACTTC. The V gene is TRBV25-1, the J gene TRBJ2-5; TRBD2 matches at 7 bases. This CDR3 comprises 15 residues. Germline-derived CDR1 and CDR2 are MGHDK and SYGVNS. V was clipped by 5 bases and J by 4 bases; unmatched bases: 10.